This TCR beta chain was obtained from a study of blood T cell repertoires in COVID-19. Study-level background: The United States, Italy and Spain supplied acute and convalescent COVID-19 samples. T cells, B-cell-depleted T cells, or PBMCs supplied cDNA or gDNA.

Profiled with immunoSEQ multiplex PCR; TCRdb holds only in-frame clones, not every one. The top ten clones hold about 1.6% of a sample with about 93,000 clones, roughly 90% of them seen once. CDR1 and CDR2 from the germline V gene are LGHNA and YSLEER. Germline trimming cut 4 bases from V and 2 bases from J; bases unmatched to any gene: 9. The CDR3 covers 16 residues. Sequencing input: peripheral blood. The chain recombines TRBV4-3 with TRBJ2-3; 7 positions match TRBD2. The TCR originated in a human donor with active COVID-19. The donor label of this sample is uncertain. CDR3 DNA sequence: TGCGCCAGCAGCCGAACAGCGGGAACCTACACAGATACGCAGTATTTT. This gives the protein CASSRTAGTYTDTQYF.